This T cell receptor beta chain was recorded in a study of shared clonotypes between healthy human individuals. Study-wide points: Between a few donors, naive CD4 clonotypes were shared at a level of approximately 5%.

The healthy adult donors were HIV-negative and reported no recent acute infections or vaccinations. TCRdb's table, derived via immunoSEQ multiplex PCR, lists solely in-frame clones and lacks some. The sample records roughly 2,500,000 clones, 90% to 95% being singletons. The germline CDR1 and CDR2 sequences are SGHAT and FQNNGV. V lost 4 bases, J lost 0 bases, and 13 bases lay in between. The CDR3 contains 16 residues. Turning to this clone: The target antigen is unknown.

Input material: naive CD4+ T cells from PBMCs. Subset meaning: CD45RA+ positively selected. The J gene is TRBJ1-3, the V gene TRBV11-2; weak D call: TRBD1 (6 bases). The receptor was derived from a young man in good health. Some clones in this sample may be carry-over from other donors' samples. The CDR3 DNA follows: TGTGCCAGCAGCTGGGACATTCAGAGCTCTGGAAACACCATATATTTT. Translated, it gives CASSWDIQSSGNTIYF.